What follows are 32 T cell receptor beta chains derived from one specimen sequenced in a study of blood T cell repertoires in COVID-19. Sequenced by immunoSEQ multiplex PCR; TCRdb stores in-frame clones only, minus some. The repertoire consists of 110,000 to 150,000 clones, with over 80% occurring once and the leading ten covering approximately 10%. Specimen: PBMCs or T cells enriched from blood (not recorded which). The receptors were gathered from a man in his fifties or sixties who had recovered from COVID-19.

The chain has TRBV9 and TRBJ1-2; D is perhaps TRBD1 (6 bases). Looked up from germline, CDR1 is SGDLS and CDR2 is YYNGEE. The V end lost 3 bases, the J end lost 8 bases, and 17 bases lay between the germline ends. The CDR3 is 14 residues long. This CDR3 is CASSASTGRRGYTF. The DNA for the CDR3 is TGTGCCAGCAGCGCGTCAACAGGGCGGAGAGGCTACACCTTC.

The chain couples TRBV6-5 to TRBJ1-6, with D perhaps TRBD1 (5 bases). This CDR3 spans 14 amino acids. The germline V gene has CDR1 MNHEY and CDR2 SVGAGI. Trimming took 2 bases from V and 12 from J, leaving 14 bases between them. The CDR3 reads CASSYILNGGPLHF. CDR3 sequence (DNA): TGTGCCAGCAGTTACATCTTGAACGGGGGACCCCTCCACTTT.

The CDR3, as DNA: TGTGCCAGCAGTCCAGCGTGGGGCGCGAGGGAAGCTTTCTTT. Its translation: CASSPAWGAREAFF. This chain uses TRBV7-2 with TRBJ1-1; a possible D gene is TRBD1 (5 bases). This CDR3 spans 14 amino acids. Looked up from germline, CDR1 is SGHTA and CDR2 is FQGNSA. The germline V and J ends were trimmed by 6 bases and 8 bases, with 19 bases remaining between them.

The genes are TRBV5-6 and TRBJ2-7; D is perhaps TRBD1 (7 bases). The CDR3 runs 18 residues. V lost 2 bases and J lost 5, with 26 bases in between. Germline values: CDR1 SGHDT, CDR2 YYEEEE. The CDR3 region has the DNA TGTGCCAGCAGCTTCACAGGACAGGCGGGACCCCGCAGGAACGAGCAGTACTTC. Its protein product is CASSFTGQAGPRRNEQYF.

This clone was picked up one time. The chain uses TRBV6-5 and TRBJ1-1, with no clear D. Trimming left V 5 bases short and J 0 bases short, with 10 bases between. The CDR3 totals 14 residues. CDR1 and CDR2 (germline): MNHEY, SVGAGI. In DNA form, the CDR3 reads TGTGCCAGCAGTATTACCGGTATGAACACTGAAGCTTTCTTT. Its translation: CASSITGMNTEAFF.

The V call is TRBV29-1, the J call TRBJ1-1, with D unclear. Germline CDR1 and CDR2: SQVTM and ANQGSEA. The CDR3 loop spans 11 amino acids. V was shortened by 4 bases and J by 4 bases, with 7 bases between the two germline ends. The CDR3 sequence: CSVVPLTEAFF. The CDR3 DNA reads TGCAGCGTTGTTCCCCTCACTGAAGCTTTCTTT. The full variable domain, in which reference TRBV29-1 and TRBJ1-1 provide the parts outside the CDR3, is SAVISQKPSRDICQRGTSLTIQCQVDSQVTMMFWYRQQPGQSLTLIATANQGSEATYESGFVIDKFPISRPNLTFSTLTVSNMSPEDSSIYLCSVVPLTEAFFGQGTRLTVV.

The V and J genes are TRBV6-1 and TRBJ2-7, with TRBD1 matching 10 bases. The V segment lost 0 bases and the J segment 5 bases; nucleotides outside the gene matches: 10. Germline CDR1 MNHNS, CDR2 SASEGT. CDR3 size: 17 residues. For the CDR3, the DNA is TGTGCCAGCAGTGAAGCGTTAAGGGGGACAGGGGTCAACGAGCAGTACTTC. It is translated as CASSEALRGTGVNEQYF.

The chain uses TRBV18 and TRBJ2-7, with 10 bases aligning to TRBD1. The V and J ends lost 3 bases and 0 bases, in that order; junction bases with no gene match: 5. Looked up from germline, CDR1 is KGHSH and CDR2 is LQKENI. This CDR3 spans 16 amino acids. CDR3 in DNA: TGTGCCAGCTCACCGGGACAGGGGTTGAGCTCCTACGAGCAGTACTTC. This encodes CASSPGQGLSSYEQYF.

The CDR3 loop is CAISRGRGNEKLFF. CDR3 DNA sequence: TGTGCCATCAGCAGGGGACGGGGTAATGAAAAACTGTTTTTT. The V call is TRBV10-3, the J call TRBJ1-4; maybe TRBD1 (6 bases). Deletions cut 6 bases from V and 4 bases from J, with 12 bases between. The V gene's germline CDR1 is ENHRY and CDR2 SYGVKD. The CDR3 totals 14 residues.

This clone was detected a few times. This chain joins TRBV6-5 and TRBJ1-6; no firm D call. With 4 bases removed from V and 4 bases from J, the gap between germline ends came to 14 bases. Germline V gene data show CDR1 as MNHEY and CDR2 as SVGAGI. CDR3 size: 16 residues. The DNA of the CDR3 is TGTGCCAGCAGTTCTTCCTCTAGTATTTATAATTCACCCCTCCACTTT. Protein product: CASSSSSSIYNSPLHF.

This clone has only one observation. The J gene is TRBJ1-1, the V gene TRBV15; D not resolved. This CDR3 spans 16 amino acids. From germline, CDR1 is LNHNV and CDR2 YYDKDF (reference sequence). V gave up 4 bases and J gave up 0 bases, with 15 bases separating them. The CDR3: CATSTSVLSLNTEAFF. For the CDR3, the DNA is TGTGCCACCAGCACCAGCGTACTCTCCTTGAACACTGAAGCTTTCTTT.

This chain connects TRBV10-3 to TRBJ2-7; D call uncertain. With 8 bases removed from V and 4 bases from J, the gap between germline ends came to 15 bases. The CDR3 extends over 13 amino acids. Germline V lookup: CDR1 ENHRY, CDR2 SYGVKD. The CDR3 here is CAIGASLDYEQYF. Written as DNA, the CDR3 is TGTGCCATCGGAGCCAGTCTAGATTACGAGCAGTACTTC.

The chain links TRBV6-5 to TRBJ1-1, with a possible D match to TRBD1 (5 bases). This CDR3 spans 13 amino acids. In germline, CDR1 is MNHEY, CDR2 SVGAGI. V was pared by 5 bases and J by 5 bases, with 12 bases between. The CDR3 bases are TGTGCCAGCAGTCCCCCGGGGGGGACTGAAGCTTTCTTT. It is translated as CASSPPGGTEAFF.

The chain has TRBV19 and TRBJ2-2; TRBD1 aligns across 8 bases. The V and J ends lost 0 bases and 6 bases, in that order; junction bases with no gene match: 15. CDR1 and CDR2 (germline): LNHDA, SQIVND (reference sequence). The CDR3 runs to 19 residues. The CDR3 protein is CASSIDRIHGQGEAGELFF. CDR3 DNA sequence: TGTGCCAGTAGTATAGATCGGATCCATGGACAGGGTGAGGCCGGGGAGCTGTTTTTT.

V usage is TRBV27 and J usage is TRBJ1-5, with TRBD1 as a possible D gene (5 bases). CDR3 size: 14 residues. The germline V and J ends were trimmed by 3 bases and 0 bases, with 6 bases remaining between them. Germline-derived CDR1 and CDR2 are MNHEY and SMNVEV (reference sequence). In DNA form, the CDR3 reads TGTGCCAGCAGTTTCCAGGGTAGCAATCAGCCCCAGCATTTT. Translated: CASSFQGSNQPQHF.

J is TRBJ2-1 and V is TRBV30, with 8 bases lining up with TRBD1. With V trimmed by 6 bases and J by 0 bases, 4 bases remained unmatched. The CDR3 spans 14 residues. The germline gives CDR1 GTSNPN, CDR2 SVGIG (reference sequence). The CDR3 region is CACTGGSSYNEQFF. For the CDR3, the DNA is TGTGCCTGTACAGGGGGGAGCTCCTACAATGAGCAGTTCTTC.

This chain joins TRBV6-6 and TRBJ1-5; 10 bases map to TRBD1. The CDR3 is 20 residues long. Germline CDR1 is MNHNY and CDR2 is SVGAGI (reference sequence). Losses at the gene ends were 6 bases for V and 0 bases for J; bases not matched to a gene: 17. The CDR3 nucleotides read TGTGCCAGCAGCCTCCTTAGCCCGGGACAGGGGAGGTATAGCAATCAGCCCCAGCATTTT. It yields the protein CASSLLSPGQGRYSNQPQHF.

The J gene is TRBJ2-5, the V gene TRBV19; TRBD2 agrees at 12 bases. The junction had 5 bases not matched to a gene; V was cut back by 6 bases and J by 0 bases. The length of the CDR3 is 16 residues. Germline CDR1 reads LNHDA; CDR2 reads SQIVND (reference sequence). The DNA for the CDR3 is TGTGCCAGTAGACCGGGACTAGCGGGTTACCAAGAGACCCAGTACTTC. Its protein is CASRPGLAGYQETQYF.

The chain is built from TRBV18 and TRBJ1-2, with no clear D. Trimming took 2 bases from V and 6 from J, leaving 13 bases between them. The CDR3 consists of 14 residues. CDR1 is KGHSH, CDR2 LQKENI, per germline. CDR3: CASSPEGLKDGYTF. For the CDR3, the DNA is TGTGCCAGCTCACCAGAGGGTCTTAAGGATGGCTACACCTTC.

The chain has TRBV15 and TRBJ1-4; 8 nucleotides agree with TRBD1. The germline CDR1 and CDR2 sequences are LNHNV and YYDKDF (reference sequence). The junction had 3 bases not matched to a gene; V was cut back by 0 bases and J by 3 bases. This CDR3 spans 16 amino acids. This CDR3 is CATSRDLTGANEKLFF. The CDR3 DNA follows: TGTGCCACCAGCAGAGATTTGACAGGGGCTAATGAAAAACTGTTTTTT. The full variable domain, completed using reference TRBV15 and TRBJ1-4, is DAMVIQNPRYQVTQFGKPVTLSCSQTLNHNVMYWYQQKSSQAPKLLFHYYDKDFNNEADTPDNFQSRRPNTSFCFLDIRSPGLGDTAMYLCATSRDLTGANEKLFFGSGTQLSVL.

V usage is TRBV15 and J usage is TRBJ1-5; tentatively, D is TRBD1 (5 bases). Trimming took off 8 bases at V and 5 bases at J, with 10 bases between the two ends. The CDR3 contains 12 residues. The V gene's germline CDR1 is LNHNV and CDR2 YYDKDF (reference sequence). The CDR3 here is CATVREDQPQHF. In DNA form, the CDR3 reads TGTGCCACCGTCAGGGAGGATCAGCCCCAGCATTTT.

V gene TRBV30 combines with J gene TRBJ1-5; D is uncertain. Per germline, CDR1 GTSNPN and CDR2 SVGIG (reference sequence). Trimming pared 1 base from V and 9 bases from J, leaving 10 bases between. The CDR3 is 12 amino acids. The CDR3 DNA reads TGTGCCTGGAGTGAGCAGGTAGGGCCCCAGCATTTT. This sequence encodes CAWSEQVGPQHF.

The rearrangement joins TRBV18 to TRBJ2-3; the match to TRBD1 covers 9 bases. The V gene's germline CDR1 is KGHSH and CDR2 LQKENI. The trim removed 6 bases at V and 0 bases at J, leaving 7 bases unmatched. The CDR3 has 16 amino acids. The CDR3 loop reads CASSLTGGPSTDTQYF. DNA of the CDR3: TGTGCCAGCTCCCTCACAGGGGGCCCTAGCACAGATACGCAGTATTTT.

The chain couples TRBV5-6 to TRBJ2-6; D gene unclear. Germline V CDR1 and CDR2: SGHDT, YYEEEE. The CDR3 loop spans 15 amino acids. Between the trimmed V and J ends, which lost 0 bases and 2 bases, there was a span of 6 bases. The CDR3, as DNA: TGTGCCAGCAGCTTGGACGGTACTGGGGCCAACGTCCTGACTTTC. Translation: CASSLDGTGANVLTF.

This chain uses TRBV21-1 with TRBJ2-2; the DNA was not used to check the table's D call, TRBD2. TRBV21-1 is tagged as a pseudogene. The CDR3 covers 20 residues. The CDR3 region is CASSKRRASGGPTNTGELFF. Written as DNA, the CDR3 is TGTGCCAGCAGCAAGAGAAGGGCTAGCGGGGGGCCTACGAACACCGGGGAGCTGTTTTTT.

J is TRBJ1-5 and V is TRBV2; D may be TRBD1 (5 bases). The CDR3 contains 14 residues. CDR1 is SNHLY, CDR2 FYNNEI, per germline. Trimming took off 7 bases at V and 2 bases at J, with 12 bases between the two ends. CDR3 in amino acids: CASMGGTGNQPQHF. CDR3 coding DNA: TGTGCCAGCATGGGAGGGACCGGCAATCAGCCCCAGCATTTT.

The chain couples TRBV14 to TRBJ2-2; weak D call: TRBD1 (5 bases). The CDR3 length is 15 residues. Trimming pared 4 bases from V and 6 bases from J, leaving 15 bases between. The germline V gene encodes CDR1 SGHDN and CDR2 FVKESK. CDR3 sequence (DNA): TGTGCCAGCAGCCGACAACAGGTTCTTGCCGGGGAGCTGTTTTTT. Its translation: CASSRQQVLAGELFF.

J is TRBJ2-5 and V is TRBV11-2; possibly TRBD2 for D (6 bases). CDR1 and CDR2 from the germline V gene are SGHAT and FQNNGV. This CDR3 has 16 residues. Trimming cost V 3 bases and J 0 bases, with 14 bases left between them. For the CDR3, the DNA is TGTGCCAGCAGCTTCGGCGGGGTAGGGTACCAAGAGACCCAGTACTTC. Its translation: CASSFGGVGYQETQYF.

This clone was counted a few times. The rearrangement joins TRBV19 to TRBJ1-6, with D possibly TRBD1 on 5 matching bases. This CDR3 spans 14 amino acids. V was cut by 7 bases and J by 9 bases, with 16 bases left in between. Germline V lookup: CDR1 LNHDA, CDR2 SQIVND (reference sequence). For the CDR3, the DNA is TGTGCCAGTAACAGGTACCAGGACGGTTCACCCCTCCACTTT. This translates into CASNRYQDGSPLHF.

The chain has TRBV5-1 and TRBJ1-4, with D perhaps TRBD1 (6 bases). V gave up 4 bases and J gave up 0 bases, with 10 bases separating them. Germline lookup yields CDR1 SGHRS and CDR2 YFSETQ. The CDR3 has 15 amino acids. The CDR3 region has the DNA TGCGCCAGCAGCCCAGGACAGTCAACTAATGAAAAACTGTTTTTT. It specifies CASSPGQSTNEKLFF.

The chain joins TRBV3-1 (or the pseudogene TRBV3-2) to TRBJ2-5; 8 positions agree with TRBD2. Germline V gene data show CDR1 as LGHDT and CDR2 as YNNKEL (reference sequence). The CDR3 consists of 16 residues. The V gene end was trimmed by 0 bases and the J gene end by 2 bases; junction bases not matched to a gene: 5. The CDR3 DNA is TGTGCCAGCAGCCAAGATCTACCGGGGGGGCAAGAGACCCAGTACTTC. It translates to CASSQDLPGGQETQYF.

V and J are TRBV27 and TRBJ1-2; D remains ambiguous. Deletions cut 6 bases from V and 4 bases from J, with 15 bases between. Germline CDR1 is MNHEY and CDR2 is SMNVEV (reference sequence). The CDR3 is made up of 14 amino acids. The CDR3 loop reads CASRPFGEGYGYTF. The CDR3 DNA follows: TGTGCCAGCAGACCTTTTGGCGAGGGCTATGGCTACACCTTC.